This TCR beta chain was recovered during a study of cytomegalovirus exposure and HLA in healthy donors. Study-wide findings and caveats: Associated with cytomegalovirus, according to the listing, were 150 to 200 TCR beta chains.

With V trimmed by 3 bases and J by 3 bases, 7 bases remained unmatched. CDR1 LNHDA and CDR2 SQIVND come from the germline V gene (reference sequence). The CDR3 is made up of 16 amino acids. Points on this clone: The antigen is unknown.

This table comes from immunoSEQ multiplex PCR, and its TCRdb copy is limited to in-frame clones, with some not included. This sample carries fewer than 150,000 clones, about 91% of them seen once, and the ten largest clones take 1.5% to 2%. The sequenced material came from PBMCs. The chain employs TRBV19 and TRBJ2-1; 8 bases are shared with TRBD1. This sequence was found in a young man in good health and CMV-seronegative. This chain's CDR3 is CASSIWDRNFYNEQFF. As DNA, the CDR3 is TGTGCCAGTAGTATTTGGGACAGGAACTTCTACAATGAGCAGTTCTTC.